This T cell receptor beta chain is drawn from a study of blood T cell repertoires in COVID-19. There are a few counts of this clone. V lost 8 bases to trimming and J lost 3 bases, with 11 bases between them. The length of the CDR3 is 13 residues. The germline gives CDR1 LNHNV, CDR2 YYDKDF (reference sequence). The assay was immunoSEQ multiplex PCR, and TCRdb's table has in-frame clones only and misses some. The repertoire holds about 180,000 clones, about 80% seen once, with around an eighth in the top ten. The V and J genes are TRBV15 and TRBJ1-5, with D perhaps TRBD1 (6 bases). Sequencing was done on a sample of PBMCs or T cells enriched from blood (not recorded which). This TCR was recovered from a man aged 55 to 70 who had been exposed to COVID-19. The CDR3 region has the DNA TGTGCCACCGTACAGGGCCTCAATCAGCCCCAGCATTTT. This sequence encodes CATVQGLNQPQHF. Drawing the rest from reference TRBV15 and TRBJ1-5, the complete variable domain is DAMVIQNPRYQVTQFGKPVTLSCSQTLNHNVMYWYQQKSSQAPKLLFHYYDKDFNNEADTPDNFQSRRPNTSFCFLDIRSPGLGDTAMYLCATVQGLNQPQHFGDGTRLSIL.